The T cell receptor beta chain described here comes from a study of CD8+ T cells in alopecia areata. About the research overall: Patients in the treated group were given tofacitinib by mouth, 5 to 10 mg twice a day. Treatment with tofacitinib (6 to 18 months) was followed by 6 months off drug.

V lost 4 bases and J lost 2, with 9 bases in between. The CDR3 contains 13 residues. Germline CDR1 ENHRY, CDR2 SYGVKD. As the sequencing template, cDNA was produced by extracting RNA and reverse transcribing it. Generated by immunoSEQ multiplex PCR, the TCRdb table keeps only in-frame clones and is missing some. The repertoire holds about 130,000 clones, with 49% as singletons. Details on this clone: Antigen: not known.

Study-wide findings and caveats: Lesional scalp, notably in alopecia totalis/universalis, had clonality above that of normal scalp.

V gene TRBV10-3 combines with J gene TRBJ2-7; a possible D gene is TRBD1 (6 bases). Source: CD8+ T cells sorted from blood, taken at week 0. This TCR was sampled from a human donor with alopecia areata. The CDR3 reads CAISGQETYEQYF. CDR3 coding DNA: TGTGCCATCAGTGGACAGGAAACCTACGAGCAGTACTTC.